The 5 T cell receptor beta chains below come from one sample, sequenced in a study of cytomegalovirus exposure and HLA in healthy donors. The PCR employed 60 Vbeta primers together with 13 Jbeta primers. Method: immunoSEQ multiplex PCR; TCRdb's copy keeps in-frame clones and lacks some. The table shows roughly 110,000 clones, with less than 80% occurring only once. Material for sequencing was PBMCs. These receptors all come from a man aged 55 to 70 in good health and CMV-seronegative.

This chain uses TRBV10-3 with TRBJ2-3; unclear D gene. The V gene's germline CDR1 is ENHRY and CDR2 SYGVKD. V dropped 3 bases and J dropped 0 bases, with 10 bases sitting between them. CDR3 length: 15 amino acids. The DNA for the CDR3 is TGTGCCATCAGTGATCGGGTAGGCAGCACAGATACGCAGTATTTT. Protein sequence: CAISDRVGSTDTQYF.

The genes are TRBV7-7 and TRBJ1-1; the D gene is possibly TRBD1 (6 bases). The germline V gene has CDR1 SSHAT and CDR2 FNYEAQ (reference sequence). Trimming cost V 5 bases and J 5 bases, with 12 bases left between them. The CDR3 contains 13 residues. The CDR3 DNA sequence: TGTGCCAGCAGCCAAATGACAGGTACTGAAGCTTTCTTT. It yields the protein CASSQMTGTEAFF.

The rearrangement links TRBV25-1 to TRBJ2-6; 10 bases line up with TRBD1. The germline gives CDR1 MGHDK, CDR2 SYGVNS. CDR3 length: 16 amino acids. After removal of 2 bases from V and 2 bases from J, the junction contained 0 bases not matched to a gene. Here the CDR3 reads CASSEGQGAGANVLTF. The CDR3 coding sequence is TGTGCCAGCAGTGAAGGACAGGGGGCTGGGGCCAACGTCCTGACTTTC. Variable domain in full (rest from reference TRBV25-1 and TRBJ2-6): EADIYQTPRYLVIGTGKKITLECSQTMGHDKMYWYQQDPGMELHLIHYSYGVNSTEKGDLSSESTVSRIRTEHFPLTLESARPSHTSQYLCASSEGQGAGANVLTFGAGSRLTVL.

CDR3 protein: CASSVLGGGYNEQFF. In nucleotides, the CDR3 is TGTGCCAGCAGCGTACTTGGGGGGGGCTACAATGAGCAGTTCTTC. The chain links TRBV9 to TRBJ2-1; 7 bases match TRBD2. The CDR3 has 15 residues. Germline loops: CDR1 SGDLS, CDR2 YYNGEE. V trimming: 1 base; J trimming: 3 bases; junction bases outside the gene matches: 4.

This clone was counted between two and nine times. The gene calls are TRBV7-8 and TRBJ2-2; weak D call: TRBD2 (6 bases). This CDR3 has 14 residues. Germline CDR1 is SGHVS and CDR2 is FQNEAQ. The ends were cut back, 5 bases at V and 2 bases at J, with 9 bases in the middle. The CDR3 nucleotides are TGTGCCAGCAGCCACGGGGGAAACACCGGGGAGCTGTTTTTT. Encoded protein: CASSHGGNTGELFF.